Shown below are 25 T cell receptor beta chains from a single sample sequenced in a study of blood T cell repertoires in COVID-19. Assay: immunoSEQ multiplex PCR; the TCRdb copy retains only in-frame clones and omits some. The table includes about 240,000 clones, approximately 85% detected once. Source material: peripheral blood. The source is an older woman with active or convalescent COVID-19.

The chain couples TRBV19 to TRBJ1-5; 10 bases are a match to TRBD1. The V gene's germline CDR1 is LNHDA and CDR2 SQIVND (reference sequence). The CDR3 is 14 residues long. V dropped 4 bases and J dropped 9; count of bases not matched to a gene: 6. The CDR3 here is CASSTGTGEGPQHF. As DNA, the CDR3 is TGTGCCAGTAGTACCGGGACAGGGGAGGGGCCCCAGCATTTT.

The J gene is TRBJ2-3, the V gene TRBV5-1; maybe TRBD2 (5 bases). Trimming removed 4 bases at V and 1 base at J, with 10 bases between. The CDR3 loop spans 14 amino acids. Germline CDR1 SGHRS, CDR2 YFSETQ. This chain's CDR3 is CASSRAGRTDTQYF. The CDR3 coding sequence is TGCGCCAGCAGCCGGGCGGGCCGCACAGATACGCAGTATTTT.

The chain employs TRBV2 and TRBJ1-5; D is possibly TRBD1 (5 bases). V lost 6 bases to trimming and J lost 4 bases, with 22 bases between them. This CDR3 contains 17 residues. CDR1 is SNHLY, CDR2 FYNNEI, per germline. The CDR3 here is CASRIGSRGGRNQPQHF. In DNA form, the CDR3 reads TGTGCCAGCAGGATAGGAAGCCGCGGGGGGAGAAATCAGCCCCAGCATTTT.

The chain combines TRBV2 with TRBJ1-1; 8 bases match TRBD1. This CDR3 comprises 15 residues. The V gene's germline CDR1 is SNHLY and CDR2 FYNNEI. Trimming removed 4 bases from V and 2 bases from J; junction bases left unmatched: 6. The CDR3 spells CASSADRGRNTEAFF. CDR3 DNA sequence: TGTGCCAGCAGTGCAGACAGGGGAAGAAACACTGAAGCTTTCTTT.

The chain has TRBV30 and TRBJ2-7; D might be TRBD2 (6 bases). The CDR3 extends over 12 amino acids. V was clipped by 3 bases and J by 4 bases, with 10 bases between them. Germline CDR1 GTSNPN, CDR2 SVGIG (reference sequence). This CDR3 is CAWRVGGYEQYF. The CDR3 coding sequence is TGTGCCTGGAGGGTGGGAGGTTACGAGCAGTACTTC.

The rearrangement links TRBV19 to TRBJ2-7, with D tentatively TRBD2 (5 bases). CDR1 and CDR2 from the germline V gene are LNHDA and SQIVND (reference sequence). This CDR3 is built from 14 residues. Trimming cost V 7 bases and J 2 bases, with 15 bases left between them. The CDR3 coding sequence is TGTGCCAGTACCTTCAACGGGGATGCCTACGAGCAGTACTTC. Its translation is CASTFNGDAYEQYF. The full variable domain, with the rest looked up from reference TRBV19 and TRBJ2-7, is DGGITQSPKYLFRKEGQNVTLSCEQNLNHDAMYWYRQDPGQGLRLIYYSQIVNDFQKGDIAEGYSVSREKKESFPLTVTSAQKNPTAFYLCASTFNGDAYEQYFGPGTRLTVT.

This clone appeared a few times. This chain uses TRBV3-1 (or the pseudogene TRBV3-2) with TRBJ2-7; 11 nucleotides agree with TRBD2. Germline V gene lookup returns CDR1 LGHDT and CDR2 YNNKEL (reference sequence). The CDR3 length is 17 residues. The ends lost 1 base at V and 1 base at J; junction bases unmatched: 6. CDR3 sequence (DNA): TGTGCCAGCAGCCAAGTTCTAGCGGGGGGCCAGTCCTACGAGCAGTACTTC. This sequence encodes CASSQVLAGGQSYEQYF.

As for this clone: Other DNA sequences of this sample code for an identical CDR3. This chain connects TRBV9 to TRBJ2-1; D perhaps matches TRBD2 (6 bases). V lost 0 bases, J lost 2 bases, and 9 bases lay in between. Germline assignment: CDR1 SGDLS and CDR2 YYNGEE. CDR3 length equals 15 residues. In DNA form, the CDR3 reads TGTGCCAGCAGCGTAGGAGGCGGGGCCTACAATGAGCAGTTCTTC. It is translated as CASSVGGGAYNEQFF.

This chain joins TRBV19 and TRBJ2-7; TRBD1 agrees at 11 bases. Germline V gene data show CDR1 as LNHDA and CDR2 as SQIVND (reference sequence). Losses at the gene ends were 1 base for V and 3 bases for J; bases not matched to a gene: 2. The CDR3 extends over 15 amino acids. The CDR3 DNA reads TGTGCCAGTAGTATAGCGGGGACAGGGGGCTACGAGCAGTACTTC. Its protein product is CASSIAGTGGYEQYF.

V is TRBV29-1 and J is TRBJ2-1; D is unresolved. The V gene lost 3 bases and the J gene lost 6 bases, with 9 bases spanning the gap. Germline CDR1 and CDR2: SQVTM and ANQGSEA. This CDR3 contains 12 residues. The CDR3: CSVEGNGNEQFF. The CDR3 bases are TGCAGCGTTGAGGGCAATGGCAATGAGCAGTTCTTC.

This chain joins TRBV9 and TRBJ1-3; tentatively, D is TRBD1 (6 bases). The V end lost 0 bases, the J end lost 0 bases, and 10 bases lay between the germline ends. The CDR3 sequence is 16 residues long. Germline V gene sequence: CDR1 SGDLS, CDR2 YYNGEE. The CDR3 region is CASSVGGPRSGNTIYF. CDR3 in DNA: TGTGCCAGCAGCGTAGGGGGGCCCCGCTCTGGAAACACCATATATTTT.

The chain has TRBV7-9 and TRBJ2-7; 9 positions match TRBD2. Unmatched junction bases numbered 2, after V lost 3 bases and J lost 2 bases. Germline values: CDR1 SEHNR, CDR2 FQNEAQ (reference sequence). The CDR3 runs to 14 residues. In nucleotides, the CDR3 is TGTGCCAGCAGCTTGGGACTAGCTCCCTACGAGCAGTACTTC. Protein: CASSLGLAPYEQYF.

This clone was detected only once. V is TRBV6-5 and J is TRBJ1-1; maybe TRBD1 (6 bases). The CDR3 consists of 13 residues. Trimming took 7 bases from V and 1 from J, leaving 10 bases between them. CDR1 MNHEY and CDR2 SVGAGI come from the germline V gene. CDR3: CASKLGQNTEAFF. In nucleotides, the CDR3 is TGTGCCAGCAAATTGGGACAGAACACTGAAGCTTTCTTT.

This chain links TRBV12-3 or TRBV12-4 with TRBJ1-4, with D unclear. CDR3 length equals 12 residues. V was cut by 5 bases and J by 8 bases, with 9 bases left in between. CDR3 nucleotides: TGTGCCAGCAGTATTCCCGGGGAAAAACTGTTTTTT. This sequence encodes CASSIPGEKLFF.

The chain carries TRBV2 and TRBJ1-2; the match to TRBD1 covers 9 bases. The germline CDR1 and CDR2 sequences are SNHLY and FYNNEI. The CDR3 runs to 15 residues. The V gene end was trimmed by 7 bases and the J gene end by 3 bases; junction bases not matched to a gene: 9. The CDR3 region is CASTQIQGAYYGYTF. The DNA of the CDR3 is TGTGCCAGCACCCAAATACAGGGGGCGTACTATGGCTACACCTTC. Full variable domain (outside the CDR3, taken from reference TRBV2 and TRBJ1-2): EPEVTQTPSHQVTQMGQEVILRCVPISNHLYFYWYRQILGQKVEFLVSFYNNEISEKSEIFDDQFSVERPDGSNFTLKIRSTKLEDSAMYFCASTQIQGAYYGYTFGSGTRLTVV.

The chain carries TRBV12-5 and TRBJ2-2, with TRBD1 identical over 8 bases. This CDR3 region has 15 residues. Germline V gene lookup returns CDR1 LGHNT and CDR2 FRNRAP. V shed 4 bases and J 4 bases; nucleotides not matched to a gene: 5. This chain's CDR3 is CASGSRQGSTGELFF. Written as DNA, the CDR3 is TGTGCTAGTGGTTCCCGACAGGGGAGCACCGGGGAGCTGTTTTTT.

The gene calls are TRBV6-2 or TRBV6-3 and TRBJ1-5; D may be TRBD1 (5 bases). CDR1 is MNHEY, CDR2 SVGEGT, per germline. The CDR3 is 14 residues long. V was cut by 4 bases and J by 1 base, with 8 bases left in between. CDR3 DNA: TGTGCCAGCAGTTCCCGACAGAGCAATCAGCCCCAGCATTTT. This gives the protein CASSSRQSNQPQHF.

The chain employs TRBV5-5 and TRBJ2-3; 11 bases fit TRBD2. V lost 4 bases to trimming and J lost 3 bases; unmatched junction nucleotides: 4. The CDR3 has 15 residues. The germline V gene has CDR1 SGHKS and CDR2 YYEKEE (reference sequence). The DNA for the CDR3 is TGTGCCAGCAGCCCCTGGACTAGCGGGACAGATACGCAGTATTTT. As protein: CASSPWTSGTDTQYF.

The chain has TRBV5-1 and TRBJ1-1; a weak D match, TRBD1 (6 bases). In germline, CDR1 is SGHRS, CDR2 YFSETQ. The CDR3 sequence is 14 residues long. Trimming stripped 4 bases from V and 0 bases from J, with 10 bases between. CDR3 sequence reads: CASSLGGVNTEAFF. CDR3 nucleotide sequence: TGCGCCAGCAGCCTAGGGGGAGTGAACACTGAAGCTTTCTTT.

This chain joins TRBV24-1 and TRBJ1-2; 7 bases are shared with TRBD1. The CDR3 is 15 residues long. The trim removed 4 bases at V and 2 bases at J, leaving 6 bases unmatched. Germline CDR1 reads KGHDR; CDR2 reads SFDVKD. The CDR3 is CATSDPGQANYGYTF. DNA of the CDR3: TGTGCCACCAGTGACCCCGGACAGGCCAACTATGGCTACACCTTC.

The gene calls are TRBV19 and TRBJ1-5; D call uncertain. This CDR3 region has 14 residues. Trimming pared 3 bases from V and 2 bases from J, leaving 8 bases between. Looked up from germline, CDR1 is LNHDA and CDR2 is SQIVND (reference sequence). CDR3 coding DNA: TGTGCCAGTAGTATGTATAGTGGCAATCAGCCCCAGCATTTT. It specifies CASSMYSGNQPQHF.

The rearrangement links TRBV1 to TRBJ1-3. TRBV1 is marked as a pseudogene. The CDR3 is 19 amino acids. The CDR3 region is CTSSQPSAGGVLAGNTIYF. DNA for the CDR3: TGCACCAGCAGCCAACCGTCAGCGGGGGGGGTCCTGGCCGGAAACACCATATATTTT.

V usage is TRBV6-6 and J usage is TRBJ2-7; 10 nucleotides match TRBD2. From germline, CDR1 is MNHNY and CDR2 SVGAGI (reference sequence). The CDR3 extends over 16 amino acids. V was pared by 0 bases and J by 1 base, with 3 bases of the junction left unmatched. The CDR3 is CASSYSERGGSYEQYF. DNA for the CDR3: TGTGCCAGCAGTTACTCAGAGCGGGGGGGATCCTACGAGCAGTACTTC.

The J gene is TRBJ1-1, the V gene TRBV29-1; TRBD1 is a possible D gene (6 bases). The CDR3 spans 14 residues. Trimming took off 5 bases at V and 0 bases at J, with 13 bases between the two ends. Germline CDR1 and CDR2: SQVTM and ANQGSEA. CDR3 amino acids: CSVQGPLMNTEAFF. In DNA form, the CDR3 reads TGCAGCGTTCAGGGGCCCTTAATGAACACTGAAGCTTTCTTT.

The genes are TRBV7-2 and TRBJ2-3, with D tentatively TRBD1 (5 bases). The germline V gene has CDR1 SGHTA and CDR2 FQGNSA. CDR3 size: 13 residues. V gave up 4 bases and J gave up 7 bases, with 12 bases separating them. The DNA for the CDR3 is TGTGCCAGCAGCTCCCCGACAGTAAATACGCAGTATTTT. The encoded protein is CASSSPTVNTQYF.